This is a list of T cell receptor beta chains from one sample in a study of resident and recirculating memory T cells in vitiligo. This table comes from immunoSEQ multiplex PCR, and its TCRdb copy is limited to in-frame clones, with some not included. The data hold tens of thousands of clones, with approximately 90% observed a single time. The source material was blood. The receptor set was obtained from a male donor with vitiligo. Each CDR3 is given with its conserved first and last residue. Fields, in order: J gene, V gene, clone size, D gene, CDR3 protein, CDR3 DNA. The D gene is left open where the match is weak. Size is omitted from some rows. Given values are once, few, many or a class for expanded clones.

>TRBJ1-3|TRBV9|.|.
CASSLGRISGNTIYF
TGTGCCAGCAGCCTAGGGAGGATCTCTGGAAACACCATATATTTT
>TRBJ2-3|TRBV2|.|.
CARQLDSPGTDTQYF
TGTGCCCGCCAACTAGACTCACCTGGCACAGATACGCAGTATTTT
>TRBJ1-2|TRBV4-3|once|TRBD1
CASSQEPGQGGYGYTF
TGCGCCAGCAGCCAAGAGCCGGGACAGGGGGGTTATGGCTACACCTTC
>TRBJ1-3|TRBV15|.|TRBD1
CATSSPGQGRNTIYF
TGTGCCACCAGCAGTCCCGGACAGGGCCGAAACACCATATATTTT
>TRBJ2-1|TRBV28|.|TRBD2
CASSITSGGLQFF
TGTGCCAGCAGCATAACTAGCGGGGGCCTCCAGTTCTTC
>TRBJ1-3|TRBV28|.|TRBD1
CASSLQGAAGNTIYF
TGTGCCAGCAGTTTACAGGGGGCCGCTGGAAACACCATATATTTT
>TRBJ2-7|TRBV5-1|.|TRBD2
CASSPTLAGEPSYEQYF
TGCGCCAGCAGCCCTACACTAGCGGGAGAGCCTTCCTACGAGCAGTACTTC
>TRBJ2-1|TRBV4-1|.|TRBD2
CASSQQPGLGGMGHEQFF
TGCGCCAGCAGCCAACAACCGGGACTAGGGGGTATGGGGCATGAGCAGTTCTTC
>TRBJ2-7|TRBV29-1|.|.
CSVELRGRASYEQYF
TGCAGCGTTGAATTAAGGGGCAGAGCCTCCTACGAGCAGTACTTC
>TRBJ2-1|TRBV6-1|.|.
CASSEDEGGASYNEQFF
TGTGCCAGCAGTGAAGATGAAGGAGGGGCGTCCTACAATGAGCAGTTCTTC
>TRBJ2-3|TRBV2|.|.
CASKRDLNTDTQYF
TGTGCCAGCAAGAGGGACTTGAACACAGATACGCAGTATTTT
>TRBJ2-3|TRBV19|.|.
CASSPRLVADTQYF
TGTGCCAGTAGTCCGAGACTAGTGGCAGATACGCAGTATTTT
>TRBJ2-7|TRBV11-3|.|TRBD1
CASSTKDRAYRREQYF
TGTGCCAGCAGCACGAAAGACAGGGCCTACCGGCGGGAGCAGTACTTC
>TRBJ1-4|TRBV23-1|.|.
CASTLHRSHGGEKLFF
TGCGCCAGCACACTTCACAGGTCCCATGGGGGGGAAAAACTGTTTTTT
>TRBJ2-1|TRBV6-6|.|TRBD1
CASSYSRTGQGGVF
TGTGCCAGCAGTTACTCGAGAACGGGACAGGGGGGGGTCTTC
>TRBJ2-3|TRBV9|.|TRBD2
CASAAEGLAGSVDTQYF
TGTGCCAGCGCGGCCGAAGGACTAGCGGGATCGGTAGATACGCAGTATTTT